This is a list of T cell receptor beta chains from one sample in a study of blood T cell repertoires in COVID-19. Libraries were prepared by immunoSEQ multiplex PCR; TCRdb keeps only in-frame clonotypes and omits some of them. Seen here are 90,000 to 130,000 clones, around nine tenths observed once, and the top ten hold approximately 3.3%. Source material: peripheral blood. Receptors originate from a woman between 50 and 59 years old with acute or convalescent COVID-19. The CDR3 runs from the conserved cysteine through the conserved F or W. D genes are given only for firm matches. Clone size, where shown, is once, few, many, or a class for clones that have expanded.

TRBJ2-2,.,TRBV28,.,CASSPLATNTGELFF,TGTGCCAGCAGTCCCCTAGCGACGAACACCGGGGAGCTGTTTTTT
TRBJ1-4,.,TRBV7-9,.,CASSSSSTNEKLFF,TGTGCCAGCAGCTCTAGTTCAACTAATGAAAAACTGTTTTTT
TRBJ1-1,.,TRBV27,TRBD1,CASSTDRGTEAFF,TGTGCCAGCAGTACGGACAGGGGAACTGAAGCTTTCTTT
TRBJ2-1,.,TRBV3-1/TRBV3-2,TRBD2,CASSLRTSSYNEQFF,TGTGCCAGCAGCCTCCGGACTAGCTCCTACAATGAGCAGTTCTTC
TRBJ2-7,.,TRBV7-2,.,CASSPGYSHYEQYF,TGTGCCAGCAGCCCCGGTTATTCCCACTACGAGCAGTACTTC
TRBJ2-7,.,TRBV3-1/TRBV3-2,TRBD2,CASSHGTSDEQYF,TGTGCCAGCAGCCACGGGACTAGCGACGAGCAGTACTTC
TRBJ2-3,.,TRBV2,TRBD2,CASNPGTTGDTQYF,TGTGCCAGCAATCCCGGGACTACTGGGGATACGCAGTATTTT
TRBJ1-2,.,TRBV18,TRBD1,CASSPLSLGRTGGAGGYTF,TGTGCCAGCTCACCACTTTCGCTCGGGCGTACAGGGGGCGCCGGTGGCTACACCTTC
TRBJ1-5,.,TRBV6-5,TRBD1,CASSSTGSYSNQPQHF,TGTGCCAGCAGTTCGACAGGGAGCTATAGCAATCAGCCCCAGCATTTT
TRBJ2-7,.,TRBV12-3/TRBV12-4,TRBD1,CASSWDRADEQYF,TGTGCCAGCAGTTGGGACAGGGCGGACGAGCAGTACTTC
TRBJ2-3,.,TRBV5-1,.,CASSLAVGRDTQYF,TGCGCCAGCAGCTTGGCTGTTGGGAGAGATACGCAGTATTTT
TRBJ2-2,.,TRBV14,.,CASSVQRGGELFF,TGTGCCAGCAGCGTCCAAAGAGGCGGGGAGCTGTTTTTT
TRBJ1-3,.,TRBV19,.,CASSKAGTAGNTIYF,TGTGCCAGTAGCAAAGCCGGGACTGCTGGAAACACCATATATTTT
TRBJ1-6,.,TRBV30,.,CAWSSGGSSYNSPLHF,TGTGCCTGGAGTAGCGGTGGAAGCTCCTATAATTCACCCCTCCACTTT
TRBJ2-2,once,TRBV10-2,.,CASRETGYTGELFF,TGCGCCAGCAGAGAGACGGGATACACCGGGGAGCTGTTTTTT
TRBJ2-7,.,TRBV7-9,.,CASSLTDYLSYEQYF,TGTGCCAGCAGCTTAACTGACTACCTCTCCTACGAGCAGTACTTC
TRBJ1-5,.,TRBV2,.,CASRRGMRGNQPQHF,TGTGCCAGCAGGAGGGGGATGAGGGGCAATCAGCCCCAGCATTTT
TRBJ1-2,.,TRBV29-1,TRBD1,CSVLSLTGSYYGYTF,TGCAGCGTTTTATCCCTGACAGGGAGCTACTATGGCTACACCTTC
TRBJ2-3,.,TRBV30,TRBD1,CAWSVGQGTDTQYF,TGTGCCTGGAGTGTAGGACAGGGCACAGATACGCAGTATTTT
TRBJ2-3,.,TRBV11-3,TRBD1,CASSPKGASADTQYF,TGTGCCAGCAGCCCAAAGGGGGCGTCCGCAGATACGCAGTATTTT
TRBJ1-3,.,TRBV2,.,CASMAEVVSGNTIYF,TGTGCCAGCATGGCAGAAGTTGTCTCTGGAAACACCATATATTTT
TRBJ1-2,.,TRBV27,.,CASRPGGTYGYTF,TGTGCCAGCAGGCCGGGCGGGACCTATGGCTACACCTTC
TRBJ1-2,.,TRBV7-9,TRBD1,CASSPDRVGGYTF,TGTGCCAGCAGCCCCGACAGGGTTGGGGGCTACACCTTC
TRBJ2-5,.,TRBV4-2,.,CASSQDLSGGRETQYF,TGTGCCAGCAGCCAAGATTTGTCAGGGGGGAGAGAGACCCAGTACTTC
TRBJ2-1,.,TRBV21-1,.,CASFRTARSYNEQFF,TGTGCCAGCTTCCGGACAGCAAGATCCTACAATGAGCAGTTCTTC
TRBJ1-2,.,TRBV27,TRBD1,CASRPENLGQAYGYTF,TGTGCCAGCAGGCCCGAAAACTTAGGACAGGCCTATGGCTACACCTTC
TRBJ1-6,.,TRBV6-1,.,CASSEEQGSPLHF,TGTGCCAGCAGTGAGGAGCAAGGCTCACCCCTCCACTTT
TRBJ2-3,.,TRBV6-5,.,CASSTGTRGTDTQYF,TGTGCCAGCAGTACCGGGACAAGGGGCACAGATACGCAGTATTTT
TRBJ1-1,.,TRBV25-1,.,CASSPGGGRTEAFF,TGTGCCAGCAGTCCTGGGGGGGGACGCACTGAAGCTTTCTTT
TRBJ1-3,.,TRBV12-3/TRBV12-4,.,CASKPSSGNTIYF,TGTGCCAGCAAGCCGAGCTCTGGAAACACCATATATTTT
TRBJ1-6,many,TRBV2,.,CASSPGRSPLHF,TGTGCCAGCAGCCCAGGGAGGTCACCCCTCCACTTT
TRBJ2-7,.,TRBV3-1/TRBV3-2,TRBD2,CASSQDSSGVYEQYF,TGTGCCAGCAGCCAAGACTCTAGCGGAGTATACGAGCAGTACTTC
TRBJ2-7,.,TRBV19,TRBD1,CASSIRVQGVYEQYF,TGTGCCAGTAGTATCCGAGTTCAGGGGGTTTACGAGCAGTACTTC
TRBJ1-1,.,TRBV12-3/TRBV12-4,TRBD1,CASFSLPGQGAFF,TGTGCCAGCTTCTCTCTGCCGGGACAGGGAGCTTTCTTT
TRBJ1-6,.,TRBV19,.,CASSMSTINSPLHF,TGTGCCAGTAGTATGTCAACAATTAATTCACCCCTCCACTTT
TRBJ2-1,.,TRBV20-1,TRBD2,CSASPSGRARNEQFF,TGCAGTGCTAGTCCTAGCGGGAGGGCGCGGAATGAGCAGTTCTTC
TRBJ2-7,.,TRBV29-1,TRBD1,CSASGGVGPYEQYF,TGCAGCGCTTCAGGGGGCGTCGGGCCCTACGAGCAGTACTTC
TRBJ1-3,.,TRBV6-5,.,CASSYSGDILGNTIYF,TGTGCCAGCAGTTACTCGGGAGACATTTTGGGAAACACCATATATTTT
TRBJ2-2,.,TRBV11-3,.,CASSFSGNTGELFF,TGTGCCAGCAGCTTTAGCGGGAACACCGGGGAGCTGTTTTTT
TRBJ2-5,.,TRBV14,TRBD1,CASSPARDRWRTQYF,TGTGCCAGCAGCCCGGCCCGGGACAGGTGGAGGACCCAGTACTTC
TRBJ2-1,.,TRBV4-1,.,CASSQGTGSGRTHEQFF,TGCGCCAGCAGCCAAGGGACAGGAAGCGGGAGAACTCATGAGCAGTTCTTC
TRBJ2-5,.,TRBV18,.,CASSPPTRTSQETQYF,TGTGCCAGCTCACCCCCGACCCGGACAAGCCAAGAGACCCAGTACTTC
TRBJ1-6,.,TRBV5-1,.,CASSQNTLGNSPLHF,TGCGCCAGCAGCCAGAACACCCTCGGGAATTCACCCCTCCACTTT
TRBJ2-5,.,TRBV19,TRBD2,CASSWSGRAGETQYF,TGTGCCAGTAGTTGGAGCGGGAGGGCAGGGGAGACCCAGTACTTC
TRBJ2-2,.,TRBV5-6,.,CASSLWAGIGGELFF,TGTGCCAGCAGCTTGTGGGCGGGGATCGGCGGGGAGCTGTTTTTT
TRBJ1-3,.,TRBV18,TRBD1,CASSRSQGLSGNTIYF,TGTGCCAGCTCACGCTCACAGGGGCTCTCTGGAAACACCATATATTTT
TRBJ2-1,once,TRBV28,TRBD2,CASRSGSSYNEQFF,TGTGCCAGCAGAAGCGGGAGCTCCTACAATGAGCAGTTCTTC
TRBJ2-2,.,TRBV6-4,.,CASSDSTGHNIGTGELFF,TGTGCCAGCAGTGACTCGACAGGCCATAACATTGGCACCGGGGAGCTGTTTTTT
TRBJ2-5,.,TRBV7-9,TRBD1,CASSLVGQAQETQYF,TGTGCCAGCAGCTTAGTTGGACAGGCCCAAGAGACCCAGTACTTC
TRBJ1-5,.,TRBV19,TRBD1,CASSKDRAGNQPQHF,TGTGCCAGTAGTAAAGACAGGGCAGGCAATCAGCCCCAGCATTTT
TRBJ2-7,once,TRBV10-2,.,CASKGSGYSYEQYF,TGCGCCAGCAAGGGTAGCGGATACTCCTACGAGCAGTACTTC
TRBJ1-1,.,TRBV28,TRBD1,CASSPPGQETFF,TGTGCCAGCAGTCCCCCCGGACAGGAGACTTTCTTT
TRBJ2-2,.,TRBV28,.,CASSLLGGTGELFF,TGTGCCAGCAGTCTACTGGGGGGAACCGGGGAGCTGTTTTTT
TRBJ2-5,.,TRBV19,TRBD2,CASSPYGRRETQYF,TGTGCCAGTAGTCCCTACGGGAGGCGAGAGACCCAGTACTTC
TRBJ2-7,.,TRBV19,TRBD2,CASKKRDSYEQYF,TGTGCCAGTAAGAAGCGGGACTCCTACGAGCAGTACTTC
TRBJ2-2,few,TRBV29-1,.,CSVRIAGPTGELFF,TGCAGCGTTCGAATCGCGGGACCCACCGGGGAGCTGTTTTTT
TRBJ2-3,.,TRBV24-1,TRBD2,CATSKSSGATDTQYF,TGTGCCACCAGTAAGTCTAGCGGAGCCACAGATACGCAGTATTTT
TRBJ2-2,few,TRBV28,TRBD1,CASQIIQGARGTGELFF,TGTGCCAGCCAAATAATCCAGGGGGCTCGAGGAACCGGGGAGCTGTTTTTT